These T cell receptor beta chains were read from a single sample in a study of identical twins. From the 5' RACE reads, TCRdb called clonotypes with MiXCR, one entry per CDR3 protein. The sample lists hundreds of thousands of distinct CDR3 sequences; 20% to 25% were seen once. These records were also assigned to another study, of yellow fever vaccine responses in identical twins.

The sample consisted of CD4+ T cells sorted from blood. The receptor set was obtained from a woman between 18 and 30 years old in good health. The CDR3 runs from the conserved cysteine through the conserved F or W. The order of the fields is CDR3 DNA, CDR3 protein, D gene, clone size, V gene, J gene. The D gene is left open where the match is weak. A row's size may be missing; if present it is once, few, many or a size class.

CDR3nt: TGTGCCAGCAGCTTAGGGGTGGGACCGGGCGAGCAGTACTTC
CDR3aa: CASSLGVGPGEQYF
d_gene: -
abundance: many
v_gene: TRBV7-9
j_gene: TRBJ2-7

CDR3nt: TGCAGTGCGGGACTAGCGGGAGCTAACAATGAGCAGTTCTTC
CDR3aa: CSAGLAGANNEQFF
d_gene: TRBD2
abundance: -
v_gene: TRBV20-1
j_gene: TRBJ2-1

CDR3nt: TGTGCCAGCAGTCGGAGGATAGCGGGAGGTTACGAGCAGTACTTC
CDR3aa: CASSRRIAGGYEQYF
d_gene: TRBD2
abundance: -
v_gene: TRBV6-1
j_gene: TRBJ2-7

CDR3nt: TGCGCCAGCACCGAGGGAACGCAGACCTACAATGAGCAGTTCTTC
CDR3aa: CASTEGTQTYNEQFF
d_gene: -
abundance: many
v_gene: TRBV5-1
j_gene: TRBJ2-1

CDR3nt: TGTGCCAGCAGCTTAGTTTTTTCGACTAGCGGGAGAATTTTGCATGAGCAGTTCTTC
CDR3aa: CASSLVFSTSGRILHEQFF
d_gene: TRBD2
abundance: few
v_gene: TRBV11-2
j_gene: TRBJ2-1

CDR3nt: TGCTGTGCTCCAGTTTCGGGACTAGCGGGGCGGTACAATGAGCAGTTCTTC
CDR3aa: CCAPVSGLAGRYNEQFF
d_gene: TRBD2
abundance: once
v_gene: TRBV20-1
j_gene: TRBJ2-1

CDR3nt: TGCGCCAGCAGCTTGTACAGGTTTACAGATACGCAGTATTTT
CDR3aa: CASSLYRFTDTQYF
d_gene: -
abundance: -
v_gene: TRBV5-1
j_gene: TRBJ2-3

CDR3nt: TGTGCCAGCAGCCAACCGGGACAGGGGACCTTTTTAGCCAAAAACATTCAGTACTTC
CDR3aa: CASSQPGQGTFLAKNIQYF
d_gene: TRBD1
abundance: -
v_gene: TRBV3-1
j_gene: TRBJ2-4

CDR3nt: TGTGCCAGCAGTGCCTTTGCGACAGGGGGTGTATACGAGCAGTACTTC
CDR3aa: CASSAFATGGVYEQYF
d_gene: TRBD1
abundance: -
v_gene: TRBV2
j_gene: TRBJ2-7

CDR3nt: TGCAGTGCTAGGCCCCCCCCTAGCGGGGGGGCCAGGGTATATGCAGATACGCAGTATTTT
CDR3aa: CSARPPPSGGARVYADTQYF
d_gene: TRBD2
abundance: -
v_gene: TRBV20-1
j_gene: TRBJ2-3

CDR3nt: TGTGCCAGCAGCTGCGGGGGTTCGAACACTGAAGCTTTCTTT
CDR3aa: CASSCGGSNTEAFF
d_gene: -
abundance: -
v_gene: TRBV7-8
j_gene: TRBJ1-1

CDR3nt: TGTGCCAGCAGCGGCTACAGGGATACTGAAGCTTTCTTT
CDR3aa: CASSGYRDTEAFF
d_gene: -
abundance: few
v_gene: TRBV9
j_gene: TRBJ1-1

CDR3nt: TGTGCCAGCAGCCACGGGTGGCCGAACACTGAAGCTTTCTTT
CDR3aa: CASSHGWPNTEAFF
d_gene: -
abundance: once
v_gene: TRBV7-9
j_gene: TRBJ1-1

CDR3nt: TGCAGTGCTGGGAAACAGGGGGTTAGCACAGATACGCAGTATTTT
CDR3aa: CSAGKQGVSTDTQYF
d_gene: TRBD1
abundance: few
v_gene: TRBV20-1
j_gene: TRBJ2-3

CDR3nt: TGTGCCAGCAGCCTAGCGGGCAGTAACACTGAAGCTTTCTTT
CDR3aa: CASSLAGSNTEAFF
d_gene: -
abundance: many
v_gene: TRBV7-2
j_gene: TRBJ1-1

CDR3nt: TGTGCCAGTAGTATCGGTCAAGCCCAAGAGACCCAGTACTTC
CDR3aa: CASSIGQAQETQYF
d_gene: -
abundance: few
v_gene: TRBV19
j_gene: TRBJ2-5

CDR3nt: TGCGCCAGCAGCGGAGGGACAGGGGTCGAGACCCAGTACTTC
CDR3aa: CASSGGTGVETQYF
d_gene: TRBD1
abundance: few
v_gene: TRBV5-1
j_gene: TRBJ2-5

CDR3nt: TGCGCCAGCAGCTCCGGGACACCCGGGTACGAGCAGTACTTC
CDR3aa: CASSSGTPGYEQYF
d_gene: -
abundance: -
v_gene: TRBV5-1
j_gene: TRBJ2-7

CDR3nt: TGTGCCAGCAGCAAGGACAGGGGGAGGATTGAGCAGTTCTTC
CDR3aa: CASSKDRGRIEQFF
d_gene: TRBD1
abundance: few
v_gene: TRBV2
j_gene: TRBJ2-1

CDR3nt: TGTGCCAGCAGCTTAGATTCCCTAGCGGGATTTCAGACCCAGTACTTC
CDR3aa: CASSLDSLAGFQTQYF
d_gene: TRBD2
abundance: -
v_gene: TRBV7-9
j_gene: TRBJ2-5

CDR3nt: TGTGCCAGCAGCTTACAACCCCTCACCCAGCGGGGGCGCACAGATACGCAGTATTTT
CDR3aa: CASSLQPLTQRGRTDTQYF
d_gene: TRBD2
abundance: -
v_gene: TRBV11-2
j_gene: TRBJ2-3

CDR3nt: TGCAGTGCTAAACCCCCCGTTGGAAATGAGCAGTTCTTC
CDR3aa: CSAKPPVGNEQFF
d_gene: -
abundance: -
v_gene: TRBV20-1
j_gene: TRBJ2-1

CDR3nt: TGTGCCAGCAGCCAATTAACGGGAGGGACAGATACGCAGTATTTT
CDR3aa: CASSQLTGGTDTQYF
d_gene: TRBD2
abundance: few
v_gene: TRBV14
j_gene: TRBJ2-3

CDR3nt: TGTGCCAGCAGCCGGACGGGAGGGAGGCTTCGGCAGCCCCAGCATTTT
CDR3aa: CASSRTGGRLRQPQHF
d_gene: -
abundance: -
v_gene: TRBV27
j_gene: TRBJ1-5

CDR3nt: TGTGCCAGCAGTGGGAGGGGGGAAAAACTGTTTTTT
CDR3aa: CASSGRGEKLFF
d_gene: -
abundance: few
v_gene: TRBV12-3/TRBV12-4
j_gene: TRBJ1-4

CDR3nt: TGTGCCAGCAGTGCCCAGGGAGCCCAACCCTACGAGCAGTACTTC
CDR3aa: CASSAQGAQPYEQYF
d_gene: -
abundance: few
v_gene: TRBV6-6
j_gene: TRBJ2-7

CDR3nt: TGTGCCAGCAACAAAGGGGGAGCGGAGCAAGAGACCCAGTACTTC
CDR3aa: CASNKGGAEQETQYF
d_gene: -
abundance: -
v_gene: TRBV7-9
j_gene: TRBJ2-5

CDR3nt: TGCAGCGTTGAACTTAGGTTACGCACAGATACGCAGTATTTT
CDR3aa: CSVELRLRTDTQYF
d_gene: -
abundance: -
v_gene: TRBV29-1
j_gene: TRBJ2-3

CDR3nt: TGTGCCAGCAGCGGGGCGGGGAACAATGAGCAGTTCTTC
CDR3aa: CASSGAGNNEQFF
d_gene: -
abundance: few
v_gene: TRBV2
j_gene: TRBJ2-1

CDR3nt: TGTGCCAGCAGCGTACTCGGGGGCGCGGACGGGGAGCTGTTTTTT
CDR3aa: CASSVLGGADGELFF
d_gene: -
abundance: few
v_gene: TRBV7-2
j_gene: TRBJ2-2

CDR3nt: TGTGCCAGCAGTCGTGATAGCGGGGCCTCCTACGAGCAGTACTTC
CDR3aa: CASSRDSGASYEQYF
d_gene: TRBD2
abundance: -
v_gene: TRBV7-9
j_gene: TRBJ2-7

CDR3nt: TGTGCCAGCAGTTTTCGGGACTACTCCTACGAGCAGTACTTC
CDR3aa: CASSFRDYSYEQYF
d_gene: TRBD2
abundance: many
v_gene: TRBV12-3/TRBV12-4
j_gene: TRBJ2-7

CDR3nt: TGTGCCAGCAGTTCCCGGCTTTCGGGCGTAACAGATACGCAGTATTTT
CDR3aa: CASSSRLSGVTDTQYF
d_gene: -
abundance: -
v_gene: TRBV12-3/TRBV12-4
j_gene: TRBJ2-3

CDR3nt: TGCGCCAGCAGCCCCTGGACTAGCGGACGGGTCAATGAGCAGTTCTTC
CDR3aa: CASSPWTSGRVNEQFF
d_gene: TRBD2
abundance: few
v_gene: TRBV4-1
j_gene: TRBJ2-1

CDR3nt: TGCGCCAGCAGCTTCAACAGGAACGAGGGCACTGAAGCTTTCTTT
CDR3aa: CASSFNRNEGTEAFF
d_gene: -
abundance: many
v_gene: TRBV5-1
j_gene: TRBJ1-1

CDR3nt: TGCGCCAGCGGCGGGACAGGGGGTACCAATGAGCAGTTCTTC
CDR3aa: CASGGTGGTNEQFF
d_gene: TRBD1
abundance: -
v_gene: TRBV5-1
j_gene: TRBJ2-1

CDR3nt: TGCAGCGCTGTGTGGACCGGGGAGCTGTTTTTT
CDR3aa: CSAVWTGELFF
d_gene: -
abundance: -
v_gene: TRBV29-1
j_gene: TRBJ2-2

CDR3nt: TGTGCCAGCAGAGATACCGGGACAGGGTCCTACGAGCAGTACTTC
CDR3aa: CASRDTGTGSYEQYF
d_gene: TRBD1
abundance: once
v_gene: TRBV2
j_gene: TRBJ2-7

CDR3nt: TGTGCCAGCAGCTTAAGACTAGCGGGAGCCCATGAGCAGTTCTTC
CDR3aa: CASSLRLAGAHEQFF
d_gene: TRBD2
abundance: -
v_gene: TRBV11-3
j_gene: TRBJ2-1

CDR3nt: TGTGCCAGCAGCTCCTTTGGCTACACCTTC
CDR3aa: CASSSFGYTF
d_gene: -
abundance: few
v_gene: TRBV12-3/TRBV12-4
j_gene: TRBJ1-2

CDR3nt: TGTGCCAGCTCAACTGGGACACCCTCGGGCTACACCTTC
CDR3aa: CASSTGTPSGYTF
d_gene: -
abundance: few
v_gene: TRBV12-3/TRBV12-4
j_gene: TRBJ1-2

CDR3nt: TGTGCCAGCAGCCAAATCCCGGGGGGAGGCTACACCTTC
CDR3aa: CASSQIPGGGYTF
d_gene: -
abundance: once
v_gene: TRBV14
j_gene: TRBJ1-2

CDR3nt: TGTGCCAGCAGTGAAGAGCGCCACCGGGGTCAGTATTTT
CDR3aa: CASSEERHRGQYF
d_gene: -
abundance: -
v_gene: TRBV2
j_gene: TRBJ2-3

CDR3nt: TGCGCCAGCAGCCAAAGACAGGGGAGGCAAGAGACCCAGTACTTC
CDR3aa: CASSQRQGRQETQYF
d_gene: TRBD1
abundance: -
v_gene: TRBV5-1
j_gene: TRBJ2-5

CDR3nt: TGCGCCACTAGAGGACAGGAGGTGAACACTGAAGCTTTCTTT
CDR3aa: CATRGQEVNTEAFF
d_gene: TRBD1
abundance: -
v_gene: TRBV5-1
j_gene: TRBJ1-1

CDR3nt: TGTGCCAGCAGCTTTTTACTTGGCAGGTGGAACACCGGGGAGCTGTTTTTT
CDR3aa: CASSFLLGRWNTGELFF
d_gene: -
abundance: many
v_gene: TRBV7-9
j_gene: TRBJ2-2

CDR3nt: TGTGCCAGCGGGAGGGAGGGCCTGGAGACCCAGTACTTC
CDR3aa: CASGREGLETQYF
d_gene: TRBD2
abundance: -
v_gene: TRBV2
j_gene: TRBJ2-5

CDR3nt: TGTGCCAGCAGGTGGGGGAGGGAACGTCATAATTCACCCCTCCACTTT
CDR3aa: CASRWGRERHNSPLHF
d_gene: -
abundance: few
v_gene: TRBV7-7
j_gene: TRBJ1-6

CDR3nt: TGCGCCAGCAGCCACTCCGGACAGTACGAGCAGTACTTC
CDR3aa: CASSHSGQYEQYF
d_gene: -
abundance: once
v_gene: TRBV4-1
j_gene: TRBJ2-7

CDR3nt: TGTGCCATCAGTAGGACGGGGACTAGCGGGCCTACAGATACGCAGTATTTT
CDR3aa: CAISRTGTSGPTDTQYF
d_gene: TRBD2
abundance: few
v_gene: TRBV10-3
j_gene: TRBJ2-3

CDR3nt: TGTGCCAGCAGGCCCGGGACAGGGGGCACTGAAGCTTTCTTT
CDR3aa: CASRPGTGGTEAFF
d_gene: TRBD1
abundance: -
v_gene: TRBV12-3/TRBV12-4
j_gene: TRBJ1-1

CDR3nt: TGCAGTGCAACGGACAGGGGGAGAACCTACGAGCAGTACTTC
CDR3aa: CSATDRGRTYEQYF
d_gene: TRBD1
abundance: few
v_gene: TRBV20-1
j_gene: TRBJ2-7

CDR3nt: TGTGCCAGCAGCTTAAGTTCCCTAGCGGTAGGCACCGGGGAGCTGTTTTTT
CDR3aa: CASSLSSLAVGTGELFF
d_gene: TRBD2
abundance: few
v_gene: TRBV7-2
j_gene: TRBJ2-2

CDR3nt: TGTGCCAGCAGCTTATGGCAGGGCGGGGAGACCCAGTACTTC
CDR3aa: CASSLWQGGETQYF
d_gene: -
abundance: -
v_gene: TRBV7-2
j_gene: TRBJ2-5

CDR3nt: TGTGCCAGCAGCTTGGGGGGACAGGGGGATTCACCCCTCCACTTT
CDR3aa: CASSLGGQGDSPLHF
d_gene: TRBD1
abundance: -
v_gene: TRBV5-5
j_gene: TRBJ1-6

CDR3nt: TGTGCCAGCAGCTCCAGAGGGACAGGGTACAATGAGCAGTTCTTC
CDR3aa: CASSSRGTGYNEQFF
d_gene: TRBD1
abundance: few
v_gene: TRBV11-2
j_gene: TRBJ2-1

CDR3nt: TGTGCCACCAGCAGAGCAGGGGGCGTAGGCAATGAGCAGTTCTTC
CDR3aa: CATSRAGGVGNEQFF
d_gene: TRBD1
abundance: few
v_gene: TRBV15
j_gene: TRBJ2-1

CDR3nt: TGTGCCAGCAGTGAAACAGGGGGAGGCACTGAAGCTTTCTTT
CDR3aa: CASSETGGGTEAFF
d_gene: TRBD1
abundance: -
v_gene: TRBV12-3/TRBV12-4
j_gene: TRBJ1-1

CDR3nt: TGCAGTGCTAGAGATACTAGCAGGTCCTACAATGAGCAGTTCTTC
CDR3aa: CSARDTSRSYNEQFF
d_gene: -
abundance: few
v_gene: TRBV20-1
j_gene: TRBJ2-1

CDR3nt: TGTGCCAGCAGCCCCCGGGACAACCCATACGAGCAGTACTTC
CDR3aa: CASSPRDNPYEQYF
d_gene: -
abundance: few
v_gene: TRBV7-2
j_gene: TRBJ2-7